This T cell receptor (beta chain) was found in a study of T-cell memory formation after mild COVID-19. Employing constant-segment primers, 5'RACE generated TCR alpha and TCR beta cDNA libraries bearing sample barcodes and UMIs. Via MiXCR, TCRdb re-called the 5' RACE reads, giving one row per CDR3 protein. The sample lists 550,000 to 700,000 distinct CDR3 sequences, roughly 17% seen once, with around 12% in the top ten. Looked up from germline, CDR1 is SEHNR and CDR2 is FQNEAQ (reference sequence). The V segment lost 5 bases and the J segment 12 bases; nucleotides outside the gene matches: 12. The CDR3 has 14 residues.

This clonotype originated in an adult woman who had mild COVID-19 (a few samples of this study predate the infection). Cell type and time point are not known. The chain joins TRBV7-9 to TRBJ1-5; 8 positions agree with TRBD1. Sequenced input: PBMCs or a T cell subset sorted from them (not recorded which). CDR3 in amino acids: CASSATGAAGHQHF. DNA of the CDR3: TGTGCCAGCAGCGCGACAGGGGCCGCCGGGCACCAGCATTTT.